These 11 T cell receptor beta chains share one sample of origin, sequenced in a study of identical twins. TCRdb reprocessed the 5' RACE reads via MiXCR and lists one record per CDR3 protein. Seen here are about 530,000 distinct CDR3 sequences, around 24% observed once, and the top ten hold approximately 0.48%. These data also featured in a second study, about yellow fever vaccine responses in identical twins.

Sequencing was performed on CD4+ T cells sorted from blood. These receptors were obtained from a woman between 18 and 29 years old in good health.

This clonotype turned up a few times. The chain has TRBV20-1 and TRBJ1-2, with D maybe TRBD1 (5 bases). CDR1 and CDR2 from the germline V gene are DFQATT and SNEGSKA (reference sequence). The CDR3 runs to 15 residues. V dropped 2 bases and J dropped 2 bases, with 15 bases sitting between them. In DNA form, the CDR3 reads TGCAGTGCTAGACTACCTGGGACGGGAAACTATGGCTACACCTTC. Translated, it gives CSARLPGTGNYGYTF.

The J gene is TRBJ1-4, the V gene TRBV20-1; 8 bases agree with TRBD1. The germline V gene encodes CDR1 DFQATT and CDR2 SNEGSKA (reference sequence). V lost 3 bases to trimming and J lost 4 bases; unmatched junction nucleotides: 7. This CDR3 has 15 residues. The CDR3 protein is CSASGTGSYNEKLFF. The CDR3 nucleotides read TGCAGTGCTAGTGGGACAGGCTCGTATAATGAAAAACTGTTTTTT.

There are many counts of this clonotype. V gene TRBV5-1 combines with J gene TRBJ1-4; D remains unclear. V lost 4 bases, J lost 0 bases, and 10 bases lay in between. This CDR3 comprises 15 residues. Germline values: CDR1 SGHRS, CDR2 YFSETQ. The CDR3 sequence is CASSPGWATNEKLFF. The DNA of the CDR3 is TGCGCCAGCAGCCCTGGATGGGCAACTAATGAAAAACTGTTTTTT.

The chain has TRBV3-1 and TRBJ2-3; D unclear. Germline CDR1 is LGHDT and CDR2 is YNNKEL (reference sequence). V lost 1 base, J lost 1 base, and 12 bases lay in between. The CDR3 is 16 residues long. Here the CDR3 reads CASSQGGKAGTDTQYF. The DNA of the CDR3 is TGTGCCAGCAGCCAAGGGGGTAAGGCTGGCACAGATACGCAGTATTTT.

The chain links TRBV29-1 to TRBJ2-1; D is unresolved. Germline V gene sequence: CDR1 SQVTM, CDR2 ANQGSEA. With 4 bases removed from V and 2 bases from J, the gap between germline ends came to 6 bases. The CDR3 consists of 12 residues. The DNA for the CDR3 is TGCAGCGTTGTGAGAGCCTACAATGAGCAGTTCTTC. This codes for CSVVRAYNEQFF.

This clonotype was seen more than once but under ten times. The chain uses TRBV11-2 and TRBJ2-3; D tentatively fits TRBD1 or TRBD2 (5 bases each). The V and J ends lost 1 base and 3 bases respectively, with 11 bases between them. The germline V gene has CDR1 SGHAT and CDR2 FQNNGV. The CDR3 is 15 residues long. CDR3 nucleotide sequence: TGTGCCAGCAGCTTAGGAGGGGTCCAGACAGATACGCAGTATTTT. Translated, it gives CASSLGGVQTDTQYF.

This chain uses TRBV5-1 with TRBJ2-3; D ambiguous. The CDR3 is 12 amino acids. The V gene lost 4 bases and the J gene lost 7 bases, with 10 bases spanning the gap. Germline V lookup: CDR1 SGHRS, CDR2 YFSETQ. The CDR3 coding sequence is TGCGCCAGCAGCCCAGAACCCAATACGCAGTATTTT. This codes for CASSPEPNTQYF. The full variable domain, in which reference TRBV5-1 and TRBJ2-3 provide the parts outside the CDR3, is KAGVTQTPRYLIKTRGQQVTLSCSPISGHRSVSWYQQTPGQGLQFLFEYFSETQRNKGNFPGRFSGRQFSNSRSEMNVSTLELGDSALYLCASSPEPNTQYFGPGTRLTVL.

The V call is TRBV11-3, the J call TRBJ2-6; 7 bases match TRBD1. CDR1 and CDR2 from the germline V gene are SGHNT and YENEEA. CDR3 size: 15 residues. V lost 5 bases to trimming and J lost 3 bases; unmatched junction nucleotides: 4. CDR3 DNA: TGTGCCAGCAGCCCGAACAGGGGTGGGGCCAACGTCCTGACTTTC. Translating it yields CASSPNRGGANVLTF.

This clonotype was observed a handful of times. V and J are TRBV11-2 and TRBJ2-7; tentatively, D is TRBD1 or TRBD2 (6 bases each). V shed 3 bases and J shed 1 base, with 13 bases lying between them. The CDR3 contains 15 residues. From germline, CDR1 is SGHAT and CDR2 FQNNGV. The CDR3 DNA sequence: TGTGCCAGCAGCTTCTCGGGGGCTGGTTCCTACGAGCAGTACTTC. It codes for CASSFSGAGSYEQYF.

The chain is built from TRBV5-5 and TRBJ2-7, with a weak D call TRBD2 (6 bases). Deletions cut 2 bases from V and 2 bases from J, with 14 bases between. Germline CDR1 and CDR2: SGHKS and YYEKEE (reference sequence). The CDR3 is 15 amino acids. In DNA, the CDR3 is TGTGCCAGCAGCTTTTTGGGGGGAGCCACCTACGAGCAGTACTTC. This codes for CASSFLGGATYEQYF. The whole variable domain, remainder taken from reference TRBV5-5 and TRBJ2-7, is DAGVTQSPTHLIKTRGQQVTLRCSPISGHKSVSWYQQVLGQGPQFIFQYYEKEERGRGNFPDRFSARQFPNYSSELNVNALLLGDSALYLCASSFLGGATYEQYFGPGTRLTVT.

This clonotype was counted a few times. The V gene is TRBV18, the J gene TRBJ2-6; D perhaps matches TRBD1 (6 bases). V was clipped by 3 bases and J by 0 bases, with 9 bases between them. CDR3 length: 16 residues. Germline V gene sequence: CDR1 KGHSH, CDR2 LQKENI. CDR3 protein: CASSPGQPSGANVLTF. The CDR3 DNA reads as TGTGCCAGCTCACCGGGACAACCCTCTGGGGCCAACGTCCTGACTTTC.